The TCR beta chain under discussion was sequenced for a study of cytomegalovirus exposure and HLA in healthy donors. Study details: Previous work identified 100 million or so unique TCR beta sequences from roughly 170 million T cells. In terms of ancestry, the Caucasian-associated cluster contained roughly 80% of the approximately 400 genotyped donors. General observations from the study: The authors assumed roughly uniform sequencing depth across donors for presence/absence analyses. Among TCR beta chains, those listed as cytomegalovirus-associated numbered under 200.

13 Jbeta primers and 60 Vbeta primers were used for the PCR. The protocol was immunoSEQ multiplex PCR, while the TCRdb copy is restricted to in-frame clones and leaves out a portion. The sample consists of 160,000 or so clones, approximately 80% of them appearing once. A note on this clone: Its target is not known.

The trim removed 5 bases at V and 8 bases at J, leaving 8 bases unmatched. The CDR3 is 13 residues long. Germline V gene lookup returns CDR1 MNHEY and CDR2 SMNVEV (reference sequence). The rearrangement joins TRBV27 to TRBJ1-2, with 7 bases matching TRBD1. The origin of this receptor is a man in his 60s in good health and CMV-seronegative. Material for sequencing was PBMCs. The CDR3 protein is CASSRQGIGGYTF. The CDR3 region has the DNA TGTGCCAGCAGTCGACAGGGAATTGGGGGCTACACCTTC.